The 27 T cell receptor beta chains reported below all come from one sample, sequenced in a study of T cells expressing NK-cell markers (dated by TCRdb to about 2020). Preparation of the library involved 5' RACE. Instrument used: Illumina HiSeq 2000. TCRdb reprocessed the reads into one record per CDR3 protein sequence, lacking DNA. The sample's clone listing holds a few hundred thousand distinct CDR3 sequences. The ten largest clones add up to roughly 5.2% of the sample. The specimen sequenced was blood T cells: a sorted CD56 or NKG2C T cell subset, CD4+ or CD8+ T cells, or bulk PBMC T cells (not recorded which). The receptor source for this set is a man aged 18-75 years in good health.

The chain links TRBV5-6 to TRBJ2-5; TCRdb names TRBD2, which stays unverified in the absence of DNA. CDR1 and CDR2 (germline): SGHDT, YYEEEE. The CDR3 has 16 amino acids. The CDR3 here is CASSRRRGAYQETQYF.

The V gene is TRBV6-5, the J gene TRBJ1-4; absent DNA, TCRdb's TRBD1 call cannot be checked. The CDR3 runs 15 residues. Germline V gene sequence: CDR1 MNHEY, CDR2 SVGAGI. CDR3 sequence: CASSYGRGTNEKLFF.

The chain links TRBV15 to TRBJ2-7; the TRBD1 assignment by TCRdb is unverifiable without DNA. CDR1 LNHNV and CDR2 YYDKDF come from the germline V gene (reference sequence). The CDR3 sequence is 16 residues long. The CDR3 sequence is CATSRGLDRAFYEQYF. The whole variable domain, remainder taken from reference TRBV15 and TRBJ2-7, is DAMVIQNPRYQVTQFGKPVTLSCSQTLNHNVMYWYQQKSSQAPKLLFHYYDKDFNNEADTPDNFQSRRPNTSFCFLDIRSPGLGDTAMYLCATSRGLDRAFYEQYFGPGTRLTVT.

This rearrangement joins TRBV15 to TRBJ1-2; TCRdb's D gene call, TRBD1, goes unchecked for lack of DNA. Germline V lookup: CDR1 LNHNV, CDR2 YYDKDF (reference sequence). This CDR3 has 15 amino acids. Here the CDR3 reads CATSRVPGGPYGYTF.

The rearrangement joins TRBV3-1 to TRBJ2-1. There are 13 residues in the CDR3. Germline CDR1 is LGHDT and CDR2 is YNNKEL (reference sequence). CDR3 amino acids: CASSRLTYNEQFF.

The CDR3 here is CASSHSENTEAFF. The chain combines TRBV4-2 with TRBJ1-1. CDR3 length: 13 residues. Germline V gene sequence: CDR1 LGHNA, CDR2 YNFKEQ.

The chain couples TRBV6-1 to TRBJ2-3; there is no DNA to check the TCRdb D call of TRBD2. The CDR3 runs to 16 residues. Germline lookup yields CDR1 MNHNS and CDR2 SASEGT. The CDR3 sequence: CAHGRASGGAWDTQYF.

This rearrangement joins TRBV15 to TRBJ2-1; TCRdb gives TRBD2 as the D gene, but with no DNA this cannot be confirmed. The length of the CDR3 is 18 residues. The germline V gene has CDR1 LNHNV and CDR2 YYDKDF (reference sequence). The CDR3 spells CATSRAYLAGGVYNEQFF.

This rearrangement joins TRBV7-9 to TRBJ2-7. Looked up from germline, CDR1 is SEHNR and CDR2 is FQNEAQ (reference sequence). The CDR3 contains 14 residues. The CDR3 loop is CASSLRGRSYEQYF.

The chain links TRBV28 to TRBJ2-5; TCRdb calls TRBD2, which cannot be checked without DNA. Germline V lookup: CDR1 MDHEN, CDR2 SYDVKM. This CDR3 is 14 amino acids long. Here the CDR3 reads CASIAGGYSETQYF.

The chain links TRBV7-7 to TRBJ2-7; TCRdb names TRBD2, which stays unverified in the absence of DNA. The germline V gene has CDR1 SSHAT and CDR2 FNYEAQ (reference sequence). The CDR3 is 16 residues long. The CDR3 loop reads CASSTRATSGGYEQYF. Combining the CDR3 with reference TRBV7-7 and TRBJ2-7 gives the whole variable domain GAGVSQSPRYKVTKRGQDVTLRCDPISSHATLYWYQQALGQGPEFLTYFNYEAQPDKSGLPSDRFSAERPEGSISTLTIQRTEQRDSAMYRCASSTRATSGGYEQYFGPGTRLTVT.

V gene TRBV7-2 combines with J gene TRBJ2-5; TCRdb proposes TRBD1, but this gene call is untestable without DNA. The CDR3 is made up of 15 amino acids. The germline V gene encodes CDR1 SGHTA and CDR2 FQGNSA. Here the CDR3 reads CASSRPGGGQETQYF.

The chain combines TRBV20-1 with TRBJ2-1; the D gene TCRdb calls, TRBD2, cannot be checked with no DNA. This CDR3 spans 15 amino acids. Germline-derived CDR1 and CDR2 are DFQATT and SNEGSKA (reference sequence). CDR3 amino acids: CSATGTSGGHNEQFF.

The gene calls are TRBV7-8 and TRBJ2-1; lacking DNA, the TRBD2 call made by TCRdb goes unchecked. CDR3 size: 15 residues. The V gene's germline CDR1 is SGHVS and CDR2 FQNEAQ. CDR3 in amino acids: CASSYGLAGANEQFF.

J is TRBJ2-3 and V is TRBV4-1; the D call from TCRdb, TRBD2, cannot be confirmed without DNA. Per germline, CDR1 MGHRA and CDR2 YSYEKL. This CDR3 has 15 residues. CDR3 in amino acids: CASAKAGGSTDTQYF.

The rearrangement links TRBV5-1 to TRBJ1-3. The CDR3 totals 15 residues. Germline CDR1 SGHRS, CDR2 YFSETQ. The CDR3 loop reads CASSLGDSGGNTIYF.

The chain carries TRBV6-1 and TRBJ1-5. CDR1 is MNHNS and CDR2 is SASEGT in the germline V gene. CDR3 length: 15 residues. The CDR3 loop reads CASQVRTGYNQPQHF.

The V gene is TRBV19, the J gene TRBJ1-5; TCRdb indicates TRBD1, and absent DNA this call remains unverified. Germline-derived CDR1 and CDR2 are LNHDA and SQIVND (reference sequence). The CDR3 is 15 amino acids. Here the CDR3 reads CASSSRQGINQPQHF.

The rearrangement uses TRBV5-6 and TRBJ1-1; no DNA is available, so the TRBD1 call from TCRdb remains unchecked. The CDR3 contains 12 residues. Germline values: CDR1 SGHDT, CDR2 YYEEEE. Here the CDR3 reads CASSAGHDEAFF. Drawing the rest from reference TRBV5-6 and TRBJ1-1, the complete variable domain is DAGVTQSPTHLIKTRGQQVTLRCSPKSGHDTVSWYQQALGQGPQFIFQYYEEEERQRGNFPDRFSGHQFPNYSSELNVNALLLGDSALYLCASSAGHDEAFFGQGTRLTVV.

The chain uses TRBV24-1 and TRBJ2-4; absent DNA, TCRdb's TRBD1 call cannot be checked. The CDR3 totals 15 residues. The germline CDR1 and CDR2 sequences are KGHDR and SFDVKD. Here the CDR3 reads CATSDGHVAKNIQYF.

V is TRBV20-1 and J is TRBJ2-1; TCRdb's assignment of TRBD2 cannot be checked, as there is no DNA. The CDR3 covers 12 residues. Per the germline V gene, CDR1 is DFQATT and CDR2 is SNEGSKA (reference sequence). This CDR3 is CSGPSGGNEQFF.

CDR3 amino acids: CASSLRLAGQYNEQFF. V gene TRBV12-3 or TRBV12-4 combines with J gene TRBJ2-1; TCRdb indicates TRBD1, and absent DNA this call remains unverified. The length of the CDR3 is 16 residues.

The V call is TRBV20-1, the J call TRBJ1-2; no DNA is available, so the TRBD1 call from TCRdb remains unchecked. The CDR3 contains 14 residues. Germline values: CDR1 DFQATT, CDR2 SNEGSKA (reference sequence). This chain's CDR3 is CSAGLGQGASGYTF.

This chain joins TRBV10-3 and TRBJ1-2. The CDR3 runs to 14 residues. Germline lookup yields CDR1 ENHRY and CDR2 SYGVKD. This CDR3 reads CAIRQPGQSYGYTF.

The chain combines TRBV2 with TRBJ1-5; the TRBD1 assignment by TCRdb is unverifiable without DNA. This CDR3 has 13 residues. Germline V lookup: CDR1 SNHLY, CDR2 FYNNEI. This chain's CDR3 is CAIGESDSIGKHF. The variable domain in full, completed from reference TRBV2 and TRBJ1-5, reads EPEVTQTPSHQVTQMGQEVILRCVPISNHLYFYWYRQILGQKVEFLVSFYNNEISEKSEIFDDQFSVERPDGSNFTLKIRSTKLEDSAMYFCAIGESDSIGKHFGDGTRLSIL.

The chain is built from TRBV5-1 and TRBJ2-3; TCRdb returns TRBD1, unconfirmable since there is no DNA. Per the germline V gene, CDR1 is SGHRS and CDR2 is YFSETQ. This CDR3 comprises 17 residues. CDR3 residues: CASSLGHAGGITDTQYF.

The chain couples TRBV7-6 to TRBJ2-7; with no DNA, the TCRdb D assignment of TRBD1 cannot be verified. Germline V gene sequence: CDR1 SGHVS, CDR2 FNYEAQ. The CDR3 has 15 residues. The CDR3 here is CADSTPGTASYEQYF. The full variable domain, completed using reference TRBV7-6 and TRBJ2-7, is GAGVSQSPRYKVTKRGQDVALRCDPISGHVSLYWYRQALGQGPEFLTYFNYEAQQDKSGLPNDRFSAERPEGSISTLTIQRTEQRDSAMYRCADSTPGTASYEQYFGPGTRLTVT.